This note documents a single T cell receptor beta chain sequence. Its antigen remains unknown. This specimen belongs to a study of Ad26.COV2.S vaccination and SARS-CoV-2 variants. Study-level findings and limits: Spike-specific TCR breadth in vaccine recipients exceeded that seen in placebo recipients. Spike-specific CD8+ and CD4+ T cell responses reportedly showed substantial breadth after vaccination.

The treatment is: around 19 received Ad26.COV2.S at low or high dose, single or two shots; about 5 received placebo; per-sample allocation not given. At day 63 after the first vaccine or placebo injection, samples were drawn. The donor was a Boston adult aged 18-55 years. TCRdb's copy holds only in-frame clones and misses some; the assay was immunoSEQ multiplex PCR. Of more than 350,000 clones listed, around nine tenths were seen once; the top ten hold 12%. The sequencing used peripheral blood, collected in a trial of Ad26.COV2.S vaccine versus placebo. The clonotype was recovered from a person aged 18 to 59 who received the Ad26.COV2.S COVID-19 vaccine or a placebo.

The CDR3 is CASSYGAGDHTGELFF. CDR3 DNA sequence: TGTGCCAGCAGTTACGGGGCGGGAGACCATACCGGGGAGCTGTTTTTT. The rearrangement uses TRBV6-2 or TRBV6-3 and TRBJ2-2; 7 bases align to TRBD2. Germline CDR1 MNHEY, CDR2 SVGEGT. The CDR3 totals 16 residues. Trimming took 2 bases from V and 5 from J; bases not matched to a gene: 8.